This record looks at one T cell receptor beta chain sequence and its context. Its antigen is unknown. Unexposed donor CD4+ T cells date from about 2011-2019, before the COVID-19 pandemic. CD4+ T cells were isolated from the cells after about ten days of culture. Clones were read by immunoSEQ multiplex PCR, and TCRdb kept only the in-frame ones, dropping some. The table records approximately 18,000 clones, roughly 87% of them present only once. This sample is part of a study of CD4 T cells in relation to SARS-CoV-2 and coronaviruses. In the study overall: PBMCs were cultured with antigen for roughly 11 days before TCR beta sequencing. The HLA restriction of the shared crossreactive spike epitopes was mapped.

Overall study results and limits: In 55% to 75% of donors, memory CD4+ clonotypes crossrecognized SARS-CoV-2 and at least one common cold coronavirus spike.

This CDR3 is 15 amino acids long. CDR1 and CDR2 from the germline V gene are SGHRS and YFSETQ. Trimming left V 4 bases short and J 7 bases short, with 18 bases between. The sequence was collected from a human donor in good health. The chain recombines TRBV5-1 with TRBJ2-1, with TRBD1 as a possible D gene (6 bases). The specimen sequenced was CD4+ T cells from PBMCs, cultured in vitro. The CDR3 protein is CASSAQGYGLNEQFF. The CDR3 nucleotides read TGCGCCAGCAGCGCTCAGGGGTACGGTTTGAATGAGCAGTTCTTC.